This T cell receptor (beta chain) comes out of a study of T cell responses to AZD1222 COVID-19 vaccine. V shed 3 bases, J shed 4 bases, and the junction held 16 bases outside the gene matches. The CDR3 covers 18 residues. Germline lookup yields CDR1 KGHDR and CDR2 SFDVKD. The data were produced by immunoSEQ multiplex PCR, yet TCRdb's version contains in-frame clones alone and is incomplete. In the table there are around 130,000 clones, around 90% of which are singletons. This sequence was found in an adult in good health. This chain connects TRBV24-1 to TRBJ2-5; 7 nucleotides line up with TRBD2. This sample comprised peripheral blood, obtained on day 0 of AZD1222 vaccination. In nucleotides, the CDR3 is TGTGCCACCAGTGATAGGCTTCCGTCGGCGGGGGTCGGAGAGACCCAGTACTTC. It specifies CATSDRLPSAGVGETQYF.